This section outlines one T cell receptor beta chain sequence together with its context. Its specificity is unknown. The authors ran a second PCR of about 6 to 12 cycles using a sample-barcoded 5' primer and a J-beta primer mix. Template switching added a 12-random-nucleotide identifier to every cDNA molecule. Using its own MiXCR run on the 5' RACE reads, TCRdb lists one record per CDR3 protein. The sample holds about 510,000 distinct CDR3 sequences, 27% seen once. Caucasian, healthy and from Russia, the donors were aged between roughly 6 and 95. This entry is derived from a study of blood T cells in healthy people across ages. Overall study findings and caveats: Older age went with lower TCR beta diversity per million T cells, in a roughly linear way.

The germline V gene encodes CDR1 SGHKS and CDR2 YYEKEE (reference sequence). With V trimmed by 4 bases and J by 0 bases, 1 base remained unmatched. The CDR3 runs 15 residues. These data were also filed under a second study, of T cells of mothers and their children. From that second work: In this cohort, donors were three healthy Caucasian mothers plus their six children.

The chain has TRBV5-5 and TRBJ2-2, with 9 bases lining up with TRBD1. This clonotype was obtained from a boy between 2 and 10 years old in good health. Sequencing used blood. CDR3 bases: TGTGCCAGCAGCGGGGACAGGGCGAACACCGGGGAGCTGTTTTTT. Amino acid sequence: CASSGDRANTGELFF. The full variable domain, rest sourced from reference TRBV5-5 and TRBJ2-2, is DAGVTQSPTHLIKTRGQQVTLRCSPISGHKSVSWYQQVLGQGPQFIFQYYEKEERGRGNFPDRFSARQFPNYSSELNVNALLLGDSALYLCASSGDRANTGELFFGEGSRLTVL.